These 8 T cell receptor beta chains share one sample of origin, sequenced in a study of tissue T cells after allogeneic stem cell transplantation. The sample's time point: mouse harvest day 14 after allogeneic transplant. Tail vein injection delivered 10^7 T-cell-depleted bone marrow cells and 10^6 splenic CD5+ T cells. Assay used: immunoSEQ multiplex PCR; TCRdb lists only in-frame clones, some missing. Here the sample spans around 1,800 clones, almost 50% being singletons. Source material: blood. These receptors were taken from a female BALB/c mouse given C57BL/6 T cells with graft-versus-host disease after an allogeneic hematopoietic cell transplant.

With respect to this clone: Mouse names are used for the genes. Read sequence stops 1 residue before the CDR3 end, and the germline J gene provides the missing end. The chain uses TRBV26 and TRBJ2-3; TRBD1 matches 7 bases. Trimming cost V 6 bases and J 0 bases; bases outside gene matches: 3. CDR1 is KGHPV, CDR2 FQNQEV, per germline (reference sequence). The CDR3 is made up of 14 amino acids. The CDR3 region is CASRTGSSAETLYF. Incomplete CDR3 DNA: TGTGCCAGCAGGACAGGGTCTAGTGCAGAAACGCTGTAT. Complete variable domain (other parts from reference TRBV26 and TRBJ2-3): NSKVIQTPRYLVKGQGQKAKMRCIPEKGHPVVFWYQQNKNNEFKFLINFQNQEVLQQIDMTEKRFSAECPSNSPCSLEIQSSEAGDSALYLCASRTGSSAETLYFGSGTRLTVL.

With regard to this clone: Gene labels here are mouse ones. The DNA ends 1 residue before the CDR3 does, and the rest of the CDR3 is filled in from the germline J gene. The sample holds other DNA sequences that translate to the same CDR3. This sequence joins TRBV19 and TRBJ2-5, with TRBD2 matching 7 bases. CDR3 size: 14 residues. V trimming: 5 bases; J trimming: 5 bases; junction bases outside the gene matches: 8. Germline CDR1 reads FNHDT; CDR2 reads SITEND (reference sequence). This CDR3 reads CASSSGLGGDTQYF. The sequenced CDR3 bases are TGTGCCAGCAGCTCCGGATTGGGGGGAGACACCCAGTAC.

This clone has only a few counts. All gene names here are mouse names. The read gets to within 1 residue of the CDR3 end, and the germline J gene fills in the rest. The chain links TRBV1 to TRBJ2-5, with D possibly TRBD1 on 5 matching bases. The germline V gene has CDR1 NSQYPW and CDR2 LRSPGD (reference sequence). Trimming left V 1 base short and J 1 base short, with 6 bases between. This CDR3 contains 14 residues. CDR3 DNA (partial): TGCACCTGCAGTGCAGGGACATACCAAGACACCCAGTAC. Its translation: CTCSAGTYQDTQY. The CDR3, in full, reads CTCSAGTYQDTQYF.

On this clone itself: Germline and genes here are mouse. The sequenced CDR3 bases are TGTGCCAGCAGGACAGGGGAGGGCACCTTGTAC. Its protein product is CASRTGEGTLY. The entire CDR3 protein is CASRTGEGTLYF. The chain has TRBV15 and TRBJ2-4, with TRBD1 identical over 8 bases. The read finishes 1 residue shy of the CDR3 end, and the germline J gene is used to complete it. The germline V gene has CDR1 SGHND and CDR2 FRSKSL. CDR3 length: 12 amino acids. Trimming removed 6 bases from V and 8 bases from J; junction bases left unmatched: 4. Using reference TRBV15 and TRBJ2-4 for the parts outside the CDR3, the full variable domain is DAGVTQTPRHEVAEKGQTIILKCEPVSGHNDLFWYRQTKIQGLELLSYFRSKSLMEDGGAFKDRFKAEMLNSSFSTLKIQPTEPKDSAVYLCASRTGEGTLYFGAGTRLSVL.

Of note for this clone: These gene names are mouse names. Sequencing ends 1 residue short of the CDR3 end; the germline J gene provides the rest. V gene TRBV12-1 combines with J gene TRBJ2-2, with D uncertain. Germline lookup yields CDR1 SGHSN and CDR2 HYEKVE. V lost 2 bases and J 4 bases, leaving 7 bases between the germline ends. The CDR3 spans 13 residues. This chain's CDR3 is CASSQGPTGQLYF. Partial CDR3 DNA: TGTGCCAGCTCTCAGGGTCCCACCGGGCAGCTCTAC.

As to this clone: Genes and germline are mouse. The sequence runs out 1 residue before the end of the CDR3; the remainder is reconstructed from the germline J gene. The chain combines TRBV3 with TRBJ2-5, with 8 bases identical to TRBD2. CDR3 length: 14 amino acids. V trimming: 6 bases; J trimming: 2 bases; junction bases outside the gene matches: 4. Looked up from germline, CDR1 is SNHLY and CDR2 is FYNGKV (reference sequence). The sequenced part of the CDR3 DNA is TGTGCCAGCAGATCCGGGACTGGCCAAGACACCCAGTAC. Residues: CASRSGTGQDTQY. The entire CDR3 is CASRSGTGQDTQYF.

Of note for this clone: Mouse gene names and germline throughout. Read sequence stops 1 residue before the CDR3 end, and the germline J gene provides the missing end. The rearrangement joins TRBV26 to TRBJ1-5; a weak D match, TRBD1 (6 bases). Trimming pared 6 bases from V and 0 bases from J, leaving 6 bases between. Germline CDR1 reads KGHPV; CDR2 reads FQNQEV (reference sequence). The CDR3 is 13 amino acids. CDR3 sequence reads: CASRQGNNQAPLF. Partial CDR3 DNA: TGTGCCAGCAGACAGGGTAACAACCAGGCTCCGCTT.

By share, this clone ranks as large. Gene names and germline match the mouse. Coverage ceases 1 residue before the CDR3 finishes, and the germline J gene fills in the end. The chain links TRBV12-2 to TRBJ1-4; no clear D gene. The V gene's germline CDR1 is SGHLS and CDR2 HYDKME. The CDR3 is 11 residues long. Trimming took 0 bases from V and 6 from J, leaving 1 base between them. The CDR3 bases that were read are TGTGCCAGCTCTCTCGACGAAAGATTATTT. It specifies CASSLDERLF. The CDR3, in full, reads CASSLDERLFF. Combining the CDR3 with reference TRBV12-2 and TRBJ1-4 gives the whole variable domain NSGVVQSPRYIIKGKGERSILKCIPISGHLSVAWYQQTQGQELKFFIQHYDKMERDKGNLPSRFSVQQFDDYHSEMNMSALELEDSAVYFCASSLDERLFFGHGTKLSVL.